This T cell receptor beta chain was sequenced for a study of blood T cell repertoires in COVID-19. Study overall: There were acute and convalescent COVID-19 samples, and they came from the United States, Italy and Spain. T cells, B-cell-depleted T cells, or PBMCs supplied cDNA or gDNA.

CDR1 and CDR2 from the germline V gene are LGHDT and YNNKEL (reference sequence). Trimming shortened V by 4 bases and J by 3 bases, and 16 bases separated the two germline ends. The CDR3 sequence is 15 residues long. Researchers sorted participants into cohorts using their self-reported clinical history. Two negative PCRs, clearance, or symptom resolution characterized the recovered Cohort 3 donors. Clones were read by immunoSEQ multiplex PCR, and TCRdb kept only the in-frame ones, dropping some. The sample records approximately 270,000 clones, 70% to 90% being singletons. The chain couples TRBV3-1 (or the pseudogene TRBV3-2) to TRBJ2-7; maybe TRBD1 (6 bases). The sequence was obtained from a woman aged 45-65 years who had recovered from COVID-19. The source material was PBMCs or T cells enriched from blood (not recorded which). The CDR3 loop reads CASSPPGATYYEQYF. The CDR3 nucleotides are TGTGCCAGCAGCCCCCCAGGGGCTACATACTACGAGCAGTACTTC.